This entry lists 27 T cell receptor beta chains sequenced from one sample in a study of Graves' ophthalmopathy and Graves' hyperthyroidism. Scientists amplified the TCR beta CDR3 regions from RNA transcripts. Amplification began with first-round RT-PCR using HTBI primers, then second-round multiplex PCR was performed. TCRdb re-analysed the multiplex PCR reads in MiXCR, keeping a single row per CDR3 protein. Among around 340,000 distinct CDR3 sequences listed, 15% to 20% were seen once. Sequencing was done on a sample of peripheral blood. These receptors were taken from an adult man with Graves' ophthalmopathy.

This clonotype has a count of ten or more. A much larger clone sits a single nucleotide away, making a read error possible. This chain links TRBV29-1 with TRBJ1-1; no clear D gene. Germline CDR1 SQVTM, CDR2 ANQGSEA. This CDR3 is 12 amino acids long. V was clipped by 3 bases and J by 1 base, with 6 bases between them. CDR3 loop: CSVDRRNTEAFF. CDR3 nucleotide sequence: TGCAGCGTTGACAGGAGGAACACTGAAGCTTTCTTT.

About this clonotype itself: A much larger clone differs by one base, so this may be a read error. The conserved final phenylalanine or tryptophan is absent from the CDR3, which likely points to a read error. V gene TRBV30 combines with J gene TRBJ2-2, with D unclear. Between the trimmed V and J ends, which lost 4 bases and 3 bases, there was a span of 6 bases. CDR1 and CDR2 from the germline V gene are GTSNPN and SVGIG (reference sequence). The length of the CDR3 is 12 residues. The CDR3: CAWTGHTGELFL. CDR3 nucleotide sequence: TGTGCCTGGACTGGGCACACCGGGGAGCTGTTTCTT.

This clonotype was picked up many times. The chain has TRBV12-3 or TRBV12-4 and TRBJ2-7; the match to TRBD2 covers 10 bases. The CDR3 covers 15 residues. Trimming at V came to 3 bases and at J to 2 bases, leaving 4 bases not matched to a gene. CDR3 nucleotides: TGTGCCAGCAGTTTGGGACTAGCGAGAACCTACGAGCAGTACTTC. Its protein product is CASSLGLARTYEQYF.

The rearrangement links TRBV6-5 to TRBJ2-6; D is ambiguous. Trimming cost V 0 bases and J 4 bases, with 10 bases left between them. CDR3 length equals 16 residues. The germline CDR1 and CDR2 sequences are MNHEY and SVGAGI. The CDR3 loop reads CASSYSSQSGANVLTF. CDR3 in DNA: TGTGCCAGCAGTTACTCTTCCCAGTCGGGGGCCAACGTCCTGACTTTC.

This clonotype was recorded at least ten times. This chain uses TRBV28 with TRBJ1-5, with a weak D call TRBD1 (6 bases). Germline-derived CDR1 and CDR2 are MDHEN and SYDVKM. Trimming shortened V by 1 base and J by 0 bases, and 10 bases separated the two germline ends. The CDR3 is 16 amino acids. CDR3 sequence: CASSLSGGHSNQPQHF. Written as DNA, the CDR3 is TGTGCCAGCAGTTTATCGGGGGGCCATAGCAATCAGCCCCAGCATTTT.

This clonotype came up many times. Written as DNA, the CDR3 is TGTGCCAGCAGTTGGTCAACTGGTAATTCACCCCTCCACTTT. Residues: CASSWSTGNSPLHF. The rearrangement links TRBV6-2 or TRBV6-3 to TRBJ1-6, with no clear D. The CDR3 runs to 14 residues. Germline lookup yields CDR1 MNHEY and CDR2 SVGEGT. Trimming stripped 4 bases from V and 6 bases from J, with 10 bases between.

This clonotype was recorded at least ten times. The rearrangement joins TRBV11-2 to TRBJ2-2; D is unresolved. The V end was cut by 5 bases, the J end by 6 bases, with 13 bases between. The CDR3 is 14 residues long. In germline, CDR1 is SGHAT, CDR2 FQNNGV. In DNA, the CDR3 is TGTGCCAGCAGCCTAAATACCTTCTCCGGGGAGCTGTTTTTT. This codes for CASSLNTFSGELFF.

This clonotype came up many times. The chain links TRBV20-1 to TRBJ2-4, with a tentative D call TRBD2 (6 bases). Trimming took 5 bases from V and 8 from J, leaving 19 bases between them. There are 14 residues in the CDR3. Germline CDR1 and CDR2: DFQATT and SNEGSKA (reference sequence). The CDR3 loop reads CSASGFAGLDIQYF. DNA of the CDR3: TGCAGTGCTTCTGGCTTTGCGGGGCTAGACATTCAGTACTTC.

The chain recombines TRBV7-2 with TRBJ1-6; D is perhaps TRBD1 (5 bases). The length of the CDR3 is 15 residues. CDR1 is SGHTA and CDR2 is FQGNSA in the germline V gene. Trimming cost V 5 bases and J 5 bases, with 13 bases left between them. The CDR3 reads CASSLLGRNNSPLHF. The CDR3 DNA follows: TGTGCCAGCAGCCTATTGGGACGGAATAATTCACCCCTCCACTTT. The complete variable domain, with remaining parts taken from reference TRBV7-2 and TRBJ1-6, reads GAGVSQSPSNKVTEKGKDVELRCDPISGHTALYWYRQSLGQGLEFLIYFQGNSAPDKSGLPSDRFSAERTGGSVSTLTIQRTQQEDSAVYLCASSLLGRNNSPLHFGNGTRLTVT.

In its sample, this clonotype was seen many times. The rearrangement links TRBV28 to TRBJ2-5, with D possibly matching TRBD1 (6 bases). The V and J ends lost 7 bases and 5 bases respectively, with 14 bases between them. Germline V lookup: CDR1 MDHEN, CDR2 SYDVKM. CDR3 size: 13 residues. In nucleotides, the CDR3 is TGTGCCAGCACAATACAGGGCCGGGAGACCCAGTACTTC. Amino acids: CASTIQGRETQYF.

Points on this clonotype: One junction end does not reproduce the germline sequence, and a read error may be involved. The rearrangement uses TRBV5-1 and TRBJ1-1, with TRBD1 matching over 7 bases. From germline, CDR1 is SGHRS and CDR2 YFSETQ. The CDR3 runs 14 residues. CDR3 residues: CASSPQSGDSEALF. Written as DNA, the CDR3 is TGCGCCAGCAGCCCCCAAAGCGGGGACAGTGAAGCTCTCTTT.

This clonotype was counted many times. The chain links TRBV12-3 or TRBV12-4 to TRBJ2-2; 11 bases align to TRBD2. V was pared by 6 bases and J by 5 bases, with 11 bases of the junction left unmatched. CDR3 length: 17 amino acids. The CDR3 coding sequence is TGTGCCAGCAGCCGAACTAGCGGGAGTATCGGAACCGGGGAGCTGTTTTTT. Amino acid sequence: CASSRTSGSIGTGELFF.

This clonotype turned up a few times. A much larger clone differs by one base, so this may be a read error. CDR3 amino acids: CASINPQGSNLNTEAFF. For the CDR3, the DNA is TGCGCCAGCATCAACCCGCAGGGGTCAAACCTGAACACTGAAGCTTTCTTT. The V and J genes are TRBV5-1 and TRBJ1-1, with D perhaps matching TRBD1 (6 bases). V was trimmed by 6 bases and J by 0 bases, leaving 21 bases between them. CDR1 SGHRS and CDR2 YFSETQ come from the germline V gene. CDR3 length: 17 residues. The full variable domain, in which reference TRBV5-1 and TRBJ1-1 provide the parts outside the CDR3, is KAGVTQTPRYLIKTRGQQVTLSCSPISGHRSVSWYQQTPGQGLQFLFEYFSETQRNKGNFPGRFSGRQFSNSRSEMNVSTLELGDSALYLCASINPQGSNLNTEAFFGQGTRLTVV.

This clonotype was detected many times. The DNA of the CDR3 is TGTGCCAGCGCCCGGGCGGGGCAAGAGACCCAGTACTTC. This encodes CASARAGQETQYF. V usage is TRBV27 and J usage is TRBJ2-5; tentatively, D is TRBD2 (6 bases). The germline V gene has CDR1 MNHEY and CDR2 SMNVEV (reference sequence). The CDR3 sequence is 13 residues long. V was pared by 8 bases and J by 2 bases, with 12 bases between.

This clonotype occurred once. V gene TRBV27 combines with J gene TRBJ2-5; 8 bases match TRBD1. Germline V gene data show CDR1 as MNHEY and CDR2 as SMNVEV (reference sequence). This CDR3 is built from 11 residues. V lost 4 bases to trimming and J lost 10 bases; unmatched junction nucleotides: 2. The CDR3 DNA follows: TGTGCCAGCAGTTGGGGACAGGTCCAGTACTTC. It yields the protein CASSWGQVQYF.

This clonotype has ten or more counts. The V call is TRBV12-3 or TRBV12-4, the J call TRBJ1-5; 9 nucleotides line up with TRBD1. J gave up 6 bases and V 4 bases, and 1 base lay outside the gene matches. The CDR3 has 13 residues. For the CDR3, the DNA is TGTGCCAGCAGTTCGACAGGGGGTCAGCCCCAGCATTTT. It is translated as CASSSTGGQPQHF.

The gene calls are TRBV27 and TRBJ2-4, with 9 bases fitting TRBD1. The CDR3 length is 16 residues. CDR1 is MNHEY, CDR2 SMNVEV, per germline (reference sequence). Unmatched junction bases numbered 7, after V lost 7 bases and J lost 0 bases. The CDR3 region is CASTNRGRRAKNIQYF. CDR3 nucleotide sequence: TGTGCCAGCACGAACAGGGGGCGCCGAGCCAAAAACATTCAGTACTTC.

This clonotype was counted ten times or more. The gene calls are TRBV4-3 and TRBJ1-5; D is unresolved. The V and J ends lost 0 bases and 5 bases respectively, with 11 bases between them. CDR3 length equals 15 residues. CDR1 LGHNA and CDR2 YSLEER come from the germline V gene. The CDR3, as DNA: TGCGCCAGCAGCCAAGATGTGGCAGTGTATCAGCCCCAGCATTTT. This translates into CASSQDVAVYQPQHF.

This clonotype was recorded many times. CDR3 sequence reads: CASSLGDRGTYEQYF. The CDR3 DNA reads as TGTGCCAGCAGTTTAGGGGACAGGGGGACCTACGAGCAGTACTTC. The chain links TRBV12-3 or TRBV12-4 to TRBJ2-7, with 11 bases that match TRBD1. This CDR3 spans 15 amino acids. The V and J ends lost 1 base and 2 bases, in that order; junction bases with no gene match: 1.

This clonotype was found many times. The CDR3 DNA reads TGTGCCAGCAGTGAAGTTTTTTTGGGAAACTATGGCTACACCTTC. Amino acid sequence: CASSEVFLGNYGYTF. The chain couples TRBV6-1 to TRBJ1-2; D is uncertain. Germline V gives CDR1 MNHNS, CDR2 SASEGT. V lost 1 base and J 2 bases, leaving 11 bases between the germline ends. The CDR3 contains 15 residues.

This clonotype was counted ten times or more. CDR3 DNA sequence: TGTGCCTGGAGCCCGCGAGGGTATGGCTACACCTTC. Translated, it gives CAWSPRGYGYTF. J is TRBJ1-2 and V is TRBV30; D gene uncertain. From germline, CDR1 is GTSNPN and CDR2 SVGIG (reference sequence). The V and J ends lost 3 bases and 5 bases respectively, with 10 bases between them. There are 12 residues in the CDR3.

This clonotype came up once. A much larger clonotype is one base distant, so this may be a read error. The V gene is TRBV12-3 or TRBV12-4, the J gene TRBJ2-2; D unclear. Trimming took 4 bases from V and 6 from J, leaving 6 bases between them. This CDR3 contains 12 residues. This CDR3 is CASSCAAGELFF. The DNA for the CDR3 is TGTGCCAGCAGTTGTGCGGCCGGGGAGCTGTTTTTT.

Ten or more counts support this clonotype. The chain has TRBV6-2 or TRBV6-3 and TRBJ2-7; no reliable D call. V was pared by 8 bases and J by 2 bases, with 19 bases between. The CDR3 consists of 15 residues. Germline V gene sequence: CDR1 MNHEY, CDR2 SVGEGT. The CDR3 bases are TGTGCCAGCGGGCACCGGGCCGGACCAACCTACGAGCAGTACTTC. The encoded protein is CASGHRAGPTYEQYF.

Comment on this clonotype: At one of its ends the junction is not consistent with the germline gene, which may arise from a read error. This rearrangement joins TRBV20-1 to TRBJ1-5; D possibly corresponds to TRBD1 (6 bases). Germline-derived CDR1 and CDR2 are DFQATT and SNEGSKA (reference sequence). CDR3 length: 12 residues. The CDR3 DNA reads as TGCAGTGCTAATCCGGTAGGACAGCCCCAGCTTTTT. Amino acid sequence: CSANPVGQPQLF.

This clonotype was detected many times. The chain couples TRBV12-3 or TRBV12-4 to TRBJ1-1, with 10 positions matching TRBD1. There are 15 residues in the CDR3. The ends lost 3 bases at V and 6 bases at J; junction bases unmatched: 7. The DNA of the CDR3 is TGTGCCAGCAGTTTGGACGGGACAGGGGTTCCTGAAGCTTTCTTT. Encoded protein: CASSLDGTGVPEAFF.

This clonotype showed up many times. The chain joins TRBV6-5 to TRBJ1-2; 8 positions match TRBD1. The CDR3 sequence is 17 residues long. Germline V lookup: CDR1 MNHEY, CDR2 SVGAGI. V shed 5 bases and J 3 bases; nucleotides not matched to a gene: 14. CDR3 amino acids: CASSRTESGGWDYGYTF. CDR3 DNA: TGTGCCAGCAGTCGTACAGAATCAGGGGGCTGGGACTATGGCTACACCTTC.

The genes are TRBV7-3 and TRBJ2-2; the D gene is possibly TRBD2 (6 bases). V dropped 1 base and J dropped 6 bases, with 15 bases sitting between them. The length of the CDR3 is 16 residues. Germline loops: CDR1 SGHTA, CDR2 FQGTGA. The CDR3 is CASSLITTGDPGELFF. DNA for the CDR3: TGTGCCAGCAGCTTAATTACCACGGGAGATCCCGGGGAGCTGTTTTTT.